The 29 T cell receptor beta chains in this list originate from one sample, sequenced in a study of beta chain features in type 1 diabetes. Antigen specificity for these receptors is unknown. Reverse transcribing all isolated RNA meant expressed TCRB transcripts were sequenced. Clones were sequenced by immunoSEQ multiplex PCR, and TCRdb holds only the in-frame ones, with some missing. Of about 390,000 clones listed, over 8.5% are singletons. Whole-study findings and limits: Shortening that was moderate but significant affected the TCRB CDR3s of Type 1 diabetes patients in all four CD4+ subsets.

Material for sequencing was central memory CD4+ T cells from blood. These receptor sequences come from a man aged 30 to 45 with type 1 diabetes.

This clone showed up just a few times. This chain links TRBV27 with TRBJ1-4, with 7 bases lining up with TRBD1. The CDR3 has 17 amino acids. CDR1 is MNHEY, CDR2 SMNVEV, per germline (reference sequence). Trimming at V came to 3 bases and at J to 0 bases, leaving 7 bases not matched to a gene. The CDR3: CASSFEGAIATNEKLFF. CDR3 coding DNA: TGTGCCAGCAGTTTTGAGGGGGCAATTGCAACTAATGAAAAACTGTTTTTT.

The genes are TRBV7-2 and TRBJ2-7; tentative D call: TRBD2 (5 bases). The V and J ends lost 7 bases and 0 bases respectively, with 13 bases between them. The CDR3 covers 14 residues. Germline CDR1 SGHTA, CDR2 FQGNSA. CDR3: CASTQTGSSYEQYF. The DNA of the CDR3 is TGTGCCAGCACCCAGACGGGGAGCTCCTACGAGCAGTACTTC.

This clone was seen more than once but under ten times. One end of the junction varies from germline; a read error may be responsible. The gene calls are TRBV6-6 and TRBJ2-5; 8 nucleotides agree with TRBD1. The CDR3 totals 14 residues. CDR1 is MNHNY and CDR2 is SVGAGI in the germline V gene (reference sequence). The CDR3 DNA reads as TGTGCCAGCAGTGACTCAGGGGGCAGAGAGACCCAGTACTTC. Its protein is CASSDSGGRETQYF.

This clone was observed at least ten times. The rearrangement joins TRBV7-2 to TRBJ2-3, with D tentatively TRBD1 (5 bases). Trimming shortened V by 4 bases and J by 8 bases, and 13 bases separated the two germline ends. In germline, CDR1 is SGHTA, CDR2 FQGNSA. The CDR3 covers 13 residues. CDR3 residues: CASSSGPQGTQYF. DNA for the CDR3: TGTGCCAGCAGCTCCGGGCCGCAGGGTACGCAGTATTTT. The full variable domain, completed using reference TRBV7-2 and TRBJ2-3, is GAGVSQSPSNKVTEKGKDVELRCDPISGHTALYWYRQSLGQGLEFLIYFQGNSAPDKSGLPSDRFSAERTGGSVSTLTIQRTQQEDSAVYLCASSSGPQGTQYFGPGTRLTVL.

This clone was counted only a few times. This sample also contains other DNA sequences that code for the same CDR3. The J gene is TRBJ1-2, the V gene TRBV7-9, with a tentative D call TRBD1 (5 bases). The V end was cut by 3 bases, the J end by 8 bases, with 10 bases between. In germline, CDR1 is SEHNR, CDR2 FQNEAQ (reference sequence). The CDR3 loop spans 12 amino acids. The CDR3 coding sequence is TGTGCCAGCAGCTTGAGAGGGGACGGCTACACCTTC. Translating gives CASSLRGDGYTF.

This clone showed up just a few times. This rearrangement joins TRBV18 to TRBJ2-1; TRBD2 is a possible D gene (6 bases). CDR1 and CDR2 (germline): KGHSH, LQKENI. This CDR3 is 15 amino acids long. The V end was cut by 6 bases, the J end by 0 bases, with 12 bases between. The CDR3 spells CASSSAGFSYNEQFF. CDR3 nucleotide sequence: TGTGCCAGCTCGAGCGCGGGATTCTCCTACAATGAGCAGTTCTTC.

The chain joins TRBV19 to TRBJ1-2; 7 nucleotides match TRBD1. Losses at the gene ends were 6 bases for V and 7 bases for J; bases not matched to a gene: 8. Germline CDR1 is LNHDA and CDR2 is SQIVND (reference sequence). CDR3 length equals 13 residues. CDR3 coding DNA: TGTGCCAGTAGCAAAACAGGGGCGGGTGGCTACACCTTC. Translated, it gives CASSKTGAGGYTF.

There are a few counts of this clone. This chain links TRBV27 with TRBJ2-7; 8 bases fit TRBD1. The trim removed 3 bases at V and 7 bases at J, leaving 11 bases unmatched. The CDR3 loop spans 15 amino acids. Germline loops: CDR1 MNHEY, CDR2 SMNVEV (reference sequence). For the CDR3, the DNA is TGTGCCAGCAGTTTTGACAGGGGACCGTTAGGGGAGCAGTACTTC. Translated, it gives CASSFDRGPLGEQYF.

This chain connects TRBV11-1 to TRBJ2-7; D not resolved. Germline CDR1 SGHAT, CDR2 FQDESV (reference sequence). The V and J ends lost 5 bases and 3 bases respectively, with 20 bases between them. The CDR3 sequence is 16 residues long. CDR3 loop: CASSPNARFSNYEQYF. The DNA for the CDR3 is TGTGCCAGCAGCCCCAACGCGAGGTTCTCAAACTACGAGCAGTACTTC.

This clone was detected a few times. This chain uses TRBV19 with TRBJ2-1; TRBD1 matches at 7 bases. The V segment lost 1 base and the J segment 9 bases; nucleotides outside the gene matches: 6. Germline V gives CDR1 LNHDA, CDR2 SQIVND (reference sequence). The CDR3 sequence is 14 residues long. CDR3 loop: CASSIADRASEQFF. For the CDR3, the DNA is TGTGCCAGTAGTATAGCCGACAGGGCGAGTGAGCAGTTCTTC.

This chain joins TRBV5-1 and TRBJ2-7; D uncertain. The CDR3 has 13 residues. CDR1 SGHRS and CDR2 YFSETQ come from the germline V gene. Trimming took off 4 bases at V and 4 bases at J, with 12 bases between the two ends. CDR3 DNA: TGCGCCAGCAGCCCCGGAGAGCCTTACGAGCAGTACTTC. This gives the protein CASSPGEPYEQYF.

Written as DNA, the CDR3 is TGTGCCAGCAGCTTAGGCCGTAGGGGGGCTTTCTTT. It translates to CASSLGRRGAFF. The gene calls are TRBV11-1 and TRBJ1-1, with D possibly being TRBD1 (6 bases). Germline V gene sequence: CDR1 SGHAT, CDR2 FQDESV (reference sequence). There are 12 residues in the CDR3. The V and J ends lost 1 base and 11 bases respectively, with 11 bases between them.

This clone appeared a few times. The rearrangement uses TRBV7-9 and TRBJ1-1; D not resolved. The V and J ends lost 2 bases and 0 bases respectively, with 7 bases between them. CDR1 and CDR2 from the germline V gene are SEHNR and FQNEAQ (reference sequence). The CDR3 has 14 amino acids. The CDR3 here is CASSLTTVNTEAFF. DNA of the CDR3: TGTGCCAGCAGCTTAACTACAGTGAACACTGAAGCTTTCTTT.

V and J are TRBV28 and TRBJ2-7, with 9 nucleotides matching TRBD2. This CDR3 has 15 residues. Germline V gene sequence: CDR1 MDHEN, CDR2 SYDVKM. Trimming cost V 4 bases and J 7 bases; bases outside gene matches: 11. The CDR3 DNA reads TGTGCCAGCAGTTACCCTCTAGCGGGGCTTTCGGAGCAGTACTTC. Its translation: CASSYPLAGLSEQYF.

The rearrangement uses TRBV19 and TRBJ2-3; 9 bases are a match to TRBD2. The CDR3 covers 14 residues. Trimming took 10 bases from V and 6 from J; bases not matched to a gene: 11. Per germline, CDR1 LNHDA and CDR2 SQIVND (reference sequence). The DNA of the CDR3 is TGTGCCACCCGCAAGCGGGAGGAATCGGATACGCAGTATTTT. Translation: CATRKREESDTQYF.

This chain links TRBV5-4 with TRBJ2-7; D may match TRBD1 or TRBD2 (5 bases each). The CDR3 runs to 12 residues. V was clipped by 5 bases and J by 2 bases, with 8 bases between them. CDR1 SGHNT and CDR2 YYREEE come from the germline V gene (reference sequence). The CDR3 region has the DNA TGTGCCAGCAGTTGGGACGCCTACGAGCAGTACTTC. It is translated as CASSWDAYEQYF.

This clone was seen a few times. The CDR3 spells CASSYSGYGAEKLFF. CDR3 in DNA: TGTGCCAGCAGTTATTCAGGCTACGGGGCAGAAAAACTGTTTTTT. The gene calls are TRBV6-5 and TRBJ1-4; D might be TRBD1 (5 bases). There are 15 residues in the CDR3. V was clipped by 3 bases and J by 8 bases, with 16 bases between them. Germline V gives CDR1 MNHEY, CDR2 SVGAGI.

The genes are TRBV11-2 and TRBJ2-1; 11 bases align to TRBD2. Trimming at V came to 4 bases and at J to 3 bases, leaving 5 bases not matched to a gene. The CDR3 is 16 residues long. CDR1 and CDR2 (germline): SGHAT, FQNNGV. The CDR3 protein is CASSYRLAGIYNEQFF. For the CDR3, the DNA is TGTGCCAGCAGCTACAGACTAGCGGGGATCTACAATGAGCAGTTCTTC.

The table lists this clone with a few counts. The rearrangement links TRBV5-1 to TRBJ1-6, with no clear D. The V end was cut by 1 base, the J end by 8 bases, with 7 bases between. CDR1 is SGHRS and CDR2 is YFSETQ in the germline V gene. The CDR3 has 13 amino acids. CDR3 bases: TGCGCCAGCAGCTTGTATCTGGATTCACCCCTCCACTTT. Its protein product is CASSLYLDSPLHF.

This clone appeared a few times. The rearrangement uses TRBV7-3 and TRBJ2-1; the D gene is possibly TRBD2 (6 bases). This CDR3 contains 16 residues. Trimming cost V 0 bases and J 3 bases, with 12 bases left between them. CDR1 and CDR2 (germline): SGHTA, FQGTGA. The CDR3 bases are TGTGCCAGCAGCTTAACTACGGGAGCCGGCTACAATGAGCAGTTCTTC. Amino acids: CASSLTTGAGYNEQFF.

This rearrangement joins TRBV19 to TRBJ2-7; TRBD1 agrees at 7 bases. The CDR3 contains 13 residues. V gave up 6 bases and J gave up 3 bases; unmatched junction bases: 5. Germline CDR1 and CDR2: LNHDA and SQIVND (reference sequence). CDR3 region: CASRGQAFYEQYF. The DNA for the CDR3 is TGTGCCAGTAGAGGACAGGCCTTCTACGAGCAGTACTTC.

This clone came up a few times. The chain joins TRBV4-1 to TRBJ2-1; TRBD1 agrees at 11 bases. Germline CDR1 MGHRA, CDR2 YSYEKL. The CDR3 sequence is 16 residues long. J gave up 7 bases and V 1 base, and 6 bases lay outside the gene matches. CDR3 protein: CASSQVGGTGGNEQFF. The CDR3, as DNA: TGCGCCAGCAGCCAAGTGGGAGGGACAGGGGGGAATGAGCAGTTCTTC.

In its sample, this clone was seen a few times. The CDR3 spells CASSRPSNEAFF. As DNA, the CDR3 is TGTGCCAGCAGCCGACCGTCAAATGAAGCTTTCTTT. V is TRBV4-2 and J is TRBJ1-1; D uncertain. V gave up 4 bases and J gave up 7 bases, with 10 bases separating them. The CDR3 consists of 12 residues. Looked up from germline, CDR1 is LGHNA and CDR2 is YNFKEQ.

The table lists this clone with a few counts. The J gene is TRBJ2-2, the V gene TRBV19; the D is unclear. Germline values: CDR1 LNHDA, CDR2 SQIVND (reference sequence). V was pared by 2 bases and J by 4 bases, with 5 bases between. The CDR3 runs 13 residues. DNA of the CDR3: TGTGCCAGTAGTATATACAGCACCGGGGAGCTGTTTTTT. Protein sequence: CASSIYSTGELFF. Based on the CDR3 plus reference TRBV19 and TRBJ2-2, the full variable domain is DGGITQSPKYLFRKEGQNVTLSCEQNLNHDAMYWYRQDPGQGLRLIYYSQIVNDFQKGDIAEGYSVSREKKESFPLTVTSAQKNPTAFYLCASSIYSTGELFFGEGSRLTVL.

V is TRBV6-6 and J is TRBJ2-5; 9 bases map to TRBD1. CDR1 is MNHNY and CDR2 is SVGAGI in the germline V gene (reference sequence). This CDR3 has 15 amino acids. Trimming removed 6 bases from V and 5 bases from J; junction bases left unmatched: 10. CDR3 bases: TGTGCCAGCAGGAGACAGGGGGATCGATGGGAGACCCAGTACTTC. It is translated as CASRRQGDRWETQYF.

This clone was observed many times. The chain has TRBV18 and TRBJ2-3; D possibly corresponds to TRBD1 (5 bases). V lost 1 base, J lost 0 bases, and 8 bases lay in between. Germline V gene data show CDR1 as KGHSH and CDR2 as LQKENI. This CDR3 has 15 residues. CDR3 loop: CASSPQTVSTDTQYF. The CDR3 DNA follows: TGTGCCAGCTCACCACAGACAGTTAGCACAGATACGCAGTATTTT.

Concerning this clone: Other nucleotide sequences in the sample specify the same CDR3. J is TRBJ2-7 and V is TRBV19; maybe TRBD1 (5 bases). V lost 3 bases to trimming and J lost 2 bases, with 14 bases between them. This CDR3 has 15 residues. Germline assignment: CDR1 LNHDA and CDR2 SQIVND (reference sequence). CDR3 nucleotide sequence: TGTGCCAGTAGTATTTTTGGCACAGGAACCTACGAGCAGTACTTC. It translates to CASSIFGTGTYEQYF.

The V gene is TRBV2, the J gene TRBJ2-7; D is unclear. Trimming took 6 bases from V and 3 from J, leaving 9 bases between them. Germline CDR1 reads SNHLY; CDR2 reads FYNNEI. There are 12 residues in the CDR3. The CDR3 bases are TGTGCCAGCAGCCAGGATTACTACGAGCAGTACTTC. This sequence encodes CASSQDYYEQYF.

This clone turned up a few times. The chain employs TRBV28 and TRBJ1-2; 7 nucleotides agree with TRBD1. V was pared by 6 bases and J by 5 bases, with 6 bases of the junction left unmatched. CDR1 and CDR2 from the germline V gene are MDHEN and SYDVKM. The CDR3 consists of 13 residues. The CDR3 protein is CASSTTGAYGYTF. CDR3 sequence (DNA): TGTGCCAGCAGCACTACAGGGGCGTATGGCTACACCTTC.